This T cell receptor (beta chain) was captured in a study of shared clonotypes between healthy human individuals. As defined, naive CD8 cells were CD45RO-negative and positively selected for CCR7, with terminally differentiated effector memory CD45RA+ cells excluded. CDR1 and CDR2 from the germline V gene are MNHEY and SMNVEV (reference sequence). The CDR3 is made up of 15 amino acids. Losses at the gene ends were 6 bases for V and 5 bases for J; bases not matched to a gene: 11. TCRdb's table, derived via immunoSEQ multiplex PCR, lists solely in-frame clones and lacks some. The sample lists 760,000 or so clones; 90% to 97% were seen once.

The origin of this receptor is a man between 25 and 39 years old in good health. V gene TRBV27 combines with J gene TRBJ2-7; TRBD1 aligns across 9 bases. Material for sequencing was naive CD8+ T cells sorted from blood. CDR3 loop: CASRSFRTGENEQYF. The DNA for the CDR3 is TGTGCCAGCAGGTCCTTCCGGACAGGGGAAAACGAGCAGTACTTC.